This T cell receptor beta chain emerged from a study of T-cell reconstitution after alpha-beta-depleted transplantation in children. It was with unique molecular identifiers that the TCRbeta library was prepared. One entry per CDR3 protein, called by TCRdb with MiXCR from the PCR reads. The table has 450,000 to 500,000 distinct CDR3 sequences, about an eighth seen once. CDR3 length: 13 amino acids. Per germline, CDR1 SGHDN and CDR2 FVKESK. V shed 5 bases and J 9 bases; nucleotides not matched to a gene: 2. This receptor was taken from a human donor who donated a stem cell graft to a child with combined immunodeficiency. Specimen: PBMCs from the stem cell graft donor, collected from the stem cell graft. This chain uses TRBV14 with TRBJ2-1, with TRBD2 matching 12 bases. CDR3 protein: CASSATSGSEQFF. CDR3 DNA sequence: TGTGCCAGCAGCGCGACTAGCGGGAGTGAGCAGTTCTTC.